These T cell receptor beta chains were read from a single sample in a study of T cell responses to AZD1222 COVID-19 vaccine. Some clones are missing from TCRdb's copy, which holds only in-frame ones; the method was immunoSEQ multiplex PCR. The profile shows 120,000 or so clones, 90% of them singletons. The source material was peripheral blood, sampled 28 days after the second dose of the MenACWY control vaccine. The receptor source for this set is an adult who received the MenACWY meningococcal vaccine as a control. Both conserved end residues are part of each CDR3. Each record gives: D gene, J gene, V gene, clone size, CDR3 DNA, CDR3 protein. A D gene is named only where the DNA matches it firmly. Only part of the rows carry a size: once, few, many, or a class if the clone is expanded.

.	TRBJ2-1	TRBV5-6	.	TGTGCCAGCAGCTCGGACTTTAATACCTACAATGAGCAGTTCTTC	CASSSDFNTYNEQFF
.	TRBJ2-1	TRBV19	medium-sized	TGTGCCAGTAGTATTGCGCAGTACAATGAGCAGTTCTTC	CASSIAQYNEQFF
.	TRBJ1-5	TRBV19	.	TGTGCCAGTAGTATCATTCCTGGGAGGGGGGGCTATAGCAATCAGCCCCAGCATTTT	CASSIIPGRGGYSNQPQHF
.	TRBJ1-4	TRBV28	.	TGTGCCAGCAGTTTACCCCCCCTTGCCTTGGAATCTACTAATGAAAAACTGTTTTTT	CASSLPPLALESTNEKLFF
.	TRBJ1-6	TRBV15	.	TGTGCCACCAGCAGAGATCTGATTAATTCACCCCTCCACTTT	CATSRDLINSPLHF
.	TRBJ1-1	TRBV19	.	TGTGCCAGTAGTCCGGGGACGGCGAACACTGAAGCTTTCTTT	CASSPGTANTEAFF
.	TRBJ2-2	TRBV6-5	few	TGTGCCAGCAGTTACTTGGGGACCGGGGAGCTGTTTTTT	CASSYLGTGELFF
.	TRBJ1-2	TRBV19	.	TGTGCCAGTAGTTCCGTCACGGGACCTAACTATGGCTACACCTTC	CASSSVTGPNYGYTF
.	TRBJ2-7	TRBV11-2	once	TGTGCCAGCAGCCCCCGTGTGGGAATGGCCTACGAGCAGTACTTC	CASSPRVGMAYEQYF
.	TRBJ2-4	TRBV29-1	.	TGCAGCGTTGAGGGGAATCCAAACATTCAGTACTTC	CSVEGNPNIQYF
.	TRBJ2-3	TRBV28	.	TGTGCCAGCAGTTTAGGGGGCACAGATACGCAGTATTTT	CASSLGGTDTQYF
.	TRBJ1-5	TRBV28	.	TGTGCCAGCAGTTCCGGAGTGAGTGGAGGCAATCAGCCCCAGCATTTT	CASSSGVSGGNQPQHF
.	TRBJ2-3	TRBV14	.	TGTGCCAGCAGCCAAGACTCTTCTTACACAGATACGCAGTATTTT	CASSQDSSYTDTQYF
.	TRBJ2-2	TRBV4-3	.	TGCGCCAGCAGCCAGACGCCTAACGGGGAGCTGTTTTTT	CASSQTPNGELFF
TRBD2	TRBJ2-3	TRBV2	.	TGTGCCAGCATGCGACTAGCGGGTAGCACAGATACGCAGTATTTT	CASMRLAGSTDTQYF
.	TRBJ1-6	TRBV10-1	.	TGCGCCAGCAGCAAGACAGGCACTGATTCACCCCTCCACTTT	CASSKTGTDSPLHF
.	TRBJ2-7	TRBV2	.	TGTGCCAGCATCGGCGCGGCGCAGGGACCCTACGAGCAGTACTTC	CASIGAAQGPYEQYF
.	TRBJ2-5	TRBV5-1	.	TGCGCCAGCAGCCTCGGAGGCCGGACAGTCCAAGAGACCCAGTACTTC	CASSLGGRTVQETQYF
TRBD1	TRBJ2-3	TRBV28	.	TGTGCCAGCAGTTTAGATGCGGGACAGGGGGCAGATGATACGCAGTATTTT	CASSLDAGQGADDTQYF
.	TRBJ1-1	TRBV11-3	.	TGTGCCAGCAGCTTAGGACCGCACCAAGAAGCTTTCTTT	CASSLGPHQEAFF
TRBD1	TRBJ2-7	TRBV4-1	once	TGCGCCAGCAGCCAAACACCGACAGGGGTCAACGAGCAGTACTTC	CASSQTPTGVNEQYF
.	TRBJ2-3	TRBV20-1	.	TGCAGTGCTAGAGAGGTAGATACGCAGTATTTT	CSAREVDTQYF
.	TRBJ1-3	TRBV30	.	TGTGCCTGGAGTTTGAATAGAAACACCATATATTTT	CAWSLNRNTIYF
TRBD2	TRBJ2-1	TRBV29-1	.	TGCAGCGCTATCCGGACTAGCGGATACAATGAGCAGTTCTTC	CSAIRTSGYNEQFF
.	TRBJ2-1	TRBV7-9	.	TGTGCCAGCAGCTTAAATAATGAGCAGTTCTTC	CASSLNNEQFF
.	TRBJ1-2	TRBV28	.	TGTGCCAGCAGTAGAGGCGGAGGCCCCTTGACGAACTATGGCTACACCTTC	CASSRGGGPLTNYGYTF
.	TRBJ1-2	TRBV28	once	TGTGCCAGCAGTTTTATGGAATCAGGGTTTATTTCTAACTATGGCTACACCTTC	CASSFMESGFISNYGYTF
.	TRBJ1-1	TRBV6-5	.	TGTGCCAGCACCACACATCCGGGTAACACTGAAGCTTTCTTT	CASTTHPGNTEAFF
.	TRBJ1-1	TRBV10-3	.	TGTGCCATCAGTGAGTTGGAGGGTAGGAGCCCTGAAGCTTTCTTT	CAISELEGRSPEAFF
.	TRBJ1-5	TRBV7-2	once	TGTGCCAGCAGCTATAGGGGGGTCGGTCAGCCCCAGCATTTT	CASSYRGVGQPQHF
TRBD1	TRBJ1-2	TRBV28	.	TGTGCCAGCAGTTCCCCCGTCCCGGGACAGCGCTATGGCTACACCTTC	CASSSPVPGQRYGYTF
.	TRBJ2-7	TRBV9	.	TGTGCCAGCAGCCGGGGCTCTTCCTCCTACGAGCAGTACTTC	CASSRGSSSYEQYF
.	TRBJ2-5	TRBV14	.	TGTGCCAGCAGCCAACTGGGGACTCAAGAGACCCAGTACTTC	CASSQLGTQETQYF
.	TRBJ2-1	TRBV5-1	.	TGCGCCAGCAGGAGGGGGGAATCCTACAATGAGCAGTTCTTC	CASRRGESYNEQFF
.	TRBJ2-1	TRBV20-1	.	TGCAGTGACCCGAATAATGAGCAGTTCTTC	CSDPNNEQFF
.	TRBJ1-1	TRBV9	few	TGTGCCAGCAGCGTAGGGGTGGGAGGGAACACTGAAGCTTTCTTT	CASSVGVGGNTEAFF
.	TRBJ2-1	TRBV6-4	.	TGTGCCAGCAGTGAACGTCCAGGGAACGATGAGCAGTTCTTC	CASSERPGNDEQFF
.	TRBJ1-6	TRBV18	.	TGTGCCAGCTCACCGGGGCGTACTAGGTCCTATAATTCACCCCTCCACTTT	CASSPGRTRSYNSPLHF
.	TRBJ1-5	TRBV5-1	.	TGCGCCAGCAGCTTGTCGGGGGAGCCCCAGCATTTT	CASSLSGEPQHF
.	TRBJ1-4	TRBV4-1	.	TGCGCCAGCAGACAAGAAAAACTGTTTTTT	CASRQEKLFF
TRBD2	TRBJ2-1	TRBV25-1	once	TGTGCCAGCAGTGATAGCGGGGCCCTCAATGAGCAGTTCTTC	CASSDSGALNEQFF
TRBD2	TRBJ2-7	TRBV15	.	TGTGCCACCAGCAGAGCTACTAGCGGATCCTACTCCTACGAGCAGTACTTC	CATSRATSGSYSYEQYF
.	TRBJ1-2	TRBV19	.	TGTGCCAGTAGTCTTACCCCAGGTTTTCGATGGGGAAACTATGGCTACACCTTC	CASSLTPGFRWGNYGYTF
.	TRBJ2-7	TRBV11-1	.	TGTGCCAGCAGCTTAGGGACACCATATTCCTACGAGCAGTACTTC	CASSLGTPYSYEQYF
.	TRBJ2-6	TRBV24-1	.	TGTGCCACCAGTGGCCGGGGGCGAACTTCTGGGGCCAACGTCCTGACTTTC	CATSGRGRTSGANVLTF
TRBD2	TRBJ2-3	TRBV7-2	.	TGTGCCAGCAGCACTAGCGGGCTCAGCACAGATACGCAGTATTTT	CASSTSGLSTDTQYF
.	TRBJ1-4	TRBV2	few	TGTGCCAGCAGGGAGATTCGGGAACAGGCCGCAACTAATGAAAAACTGTTTTTT	CASREIREQAATNEKLFF
.	TRBJ1-5	TRBV6-4	.	TGTGCCAGCAGTGTAACGGGGGGTGGCAATCAGCCCCAGCATTTT	CASSVTGGGNQPQHF
.	TRBJ1-5	TRBV15	.	TGTGCCACCAGCCCGACCTATAGCAATCAGCCCCAGCATTTT	CATSPTYSNQPQHF
.	TRBJ2-6	TRBV3-1/TRBV3-2	.	TGTGCCAGCAGCCAAGATGCTCCTTCCGGGGCCAACGTCCTGACTTTC	CASSQDAPSGANVLTF
TRBD2	TRBJ2-1	TRBV2	once	TGTGCCAGCAGCTTACTAGCGGGAGGGGGGAGCTCCTACAATGAGCAGTTCTTC	CASSLLAGGGSSYNEQFF
.	TRBJ1-2	TRBV7-2	once	TGTGCCAGCAGCTTAACGTCAGGGAATGGCTATGGCTACACCTTC	CASSLTSGNGYGYTF
.	TRBJ1-4	TRBV4-1	.	TGCGCCAGCAGCCAAGGTTCGGATGAAAAACTGTTTTTT	CASSQGSDEKLFF
TRBD1	TRBJ1-1	TRBV19	.	TGTGCCAGTACAACCCAGGGGGAGGGAAACACTGAAGCTTTCTTT	CASTTQGEGNTEAFF
.	TRBJ2-1	TRBV24-1	.	TGTGCCACCAGTGATTCGGGAGAGGTCAGGTACAATGAGCAGTTCTTC	CATSDSGEVRYNEQFF